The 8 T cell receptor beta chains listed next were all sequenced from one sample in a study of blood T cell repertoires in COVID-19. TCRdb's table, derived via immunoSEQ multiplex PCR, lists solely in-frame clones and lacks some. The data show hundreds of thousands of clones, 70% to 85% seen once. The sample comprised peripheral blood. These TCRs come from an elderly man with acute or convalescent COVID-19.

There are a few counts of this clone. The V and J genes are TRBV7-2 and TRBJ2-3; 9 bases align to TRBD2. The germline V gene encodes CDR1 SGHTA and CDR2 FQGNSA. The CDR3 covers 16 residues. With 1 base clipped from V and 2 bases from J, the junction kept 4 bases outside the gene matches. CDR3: CASSLESGRNTDTQYF. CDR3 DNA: TGTGCCAGCAGCTTAGAAAGCGGGAGGAACACAGATACGCAGTATTTT.

CDR3 in DNA: TGTGCCAGCTCACCGTGGAGGGGCACCGGGGAGCTGTTTTTT. Its translation is CASSPWRGTGELFF. The V and J genes are TRBV18 and TRBJ2-2; D possibly corresponds to TRBD2 (6 bases). Trimming left V 3 bases short and J 4 bases short, with 9 bases between. The CDR3 has 14 residues. Germline assignment: CDR1 KGHSH and CDR2 LQKENI.

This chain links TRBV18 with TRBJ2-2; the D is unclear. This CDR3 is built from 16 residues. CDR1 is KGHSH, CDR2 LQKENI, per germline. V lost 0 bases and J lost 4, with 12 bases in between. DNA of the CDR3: TGTGCCAGCTCACCACCTGGTGGGTCGGGCACCGGGGAGCTGTTTTTT. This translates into CASSPPGGSGTGELFF. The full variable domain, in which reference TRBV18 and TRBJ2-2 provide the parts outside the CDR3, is NAGVMQNPRHLVRRRGQEARLRCSPMKGHSHVYWYRQLPEEGLKFMVYLQKENIIDESGMPKERFSAEFPKEGPSILRIQQVVRGDSAAYFCASSPPGGSGTGELFFGEGSRLTVL.

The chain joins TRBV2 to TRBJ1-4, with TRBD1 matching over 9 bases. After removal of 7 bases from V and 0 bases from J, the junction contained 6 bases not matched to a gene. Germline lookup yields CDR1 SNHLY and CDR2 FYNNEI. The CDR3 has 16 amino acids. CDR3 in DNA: TGTGCCAGCACCCAGGGGACAGGGCCAACTAATGAAAAACTGTTTTTT. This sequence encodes CASTQGTGPTNEKLFF.

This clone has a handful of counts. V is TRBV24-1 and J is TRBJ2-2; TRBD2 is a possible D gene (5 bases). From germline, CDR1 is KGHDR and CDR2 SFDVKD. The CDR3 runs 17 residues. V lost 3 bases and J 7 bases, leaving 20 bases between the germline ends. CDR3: CATSDTPFAGGGGELFF. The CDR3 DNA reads TGTGCCACCAGTGATACCCCCTTCGCAGGAGGTGGCGGGGAGCTGTTTTTT.

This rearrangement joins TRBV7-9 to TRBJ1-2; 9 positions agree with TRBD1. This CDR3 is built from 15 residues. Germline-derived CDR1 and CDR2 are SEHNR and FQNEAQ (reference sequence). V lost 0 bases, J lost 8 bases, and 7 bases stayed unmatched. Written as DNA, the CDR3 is TGTGCCAGCAGCTTAGCACAGGGGGCATTTTGGGGCTACACCTTC. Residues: CASSLAQGAFWGYTF.

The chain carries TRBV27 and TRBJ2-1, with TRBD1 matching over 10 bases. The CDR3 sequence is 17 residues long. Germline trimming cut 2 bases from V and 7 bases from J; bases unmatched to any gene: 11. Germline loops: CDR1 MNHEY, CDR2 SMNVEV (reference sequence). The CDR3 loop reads CASSLPDRGLGGNEQFF. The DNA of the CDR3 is TGTGCCAGCAGTTTACCCGACAGGGGGCTCGGAGGGAATGAGCAGTTCTTC.

The CDR3 sequence: CASSLSHTPLANYGYTF. DNA of the CDR3: TGTGCCAGCAGTTTATCACACACTCCCCTAGCTAACTATGGCTACACCTTC. The rearrangement joins TRBV27 to TRBJ1-2; D gene uncertain. The germline V gene encodes CDR1 MNHEY and CDR2 SMNVEV (reference sequence). V lost 0 bases, J lost 0 bases, and 14 bases lay in between. This CDR3 comprises 17 residues.